This passage covers 16 T cell receptor beta chains from one sample sequenced in a study of blood T cell repertoires in COVID-19. Method: immunoSEQ multiplex PCR; TCRdb's copy keeps in-frame clones and lacks some. This table holds about 240,000 clones, about 89% found once. Sequencing was performed on PBMCs or T cells enriched from blood (not recorded which). Receptors originate from a woman under 40 who had recovered from COVID-19.

The genes are TRBV7-2 and TRBJ1-2; possible D gene TRBD1, 5 bases. With 5 bases removed from V and 13 bases from J, the gap between germline ends came to 20 bases. This CDR3 spans 13 amino acids. Germline V gene sequence: CDR1 SGHTA, CDR2 FQGNSA. This CDR3 is CASSQGAGRDSTF. The CDR3 DNA follows: TGTGCCAGCAGCCAAGGAGCGGGCAGGGACTCCACCTTC.

This chain uses TRBV7-2 with TRBJ1-4; D may be TRBD1 (5 bases). With 5 bases removed from V and 8 bases from J, the gap between germline ends came to 15 bases. The CDR3 contains 14 residues. CDR1 and CDR2 (germline): SGHTA, FQGNSA. As DNA, the CDR3 is TGTGCCAGCAGCCAGACAGCCGTGGGGGAAAAACTGTTTTTT. Its translation: CASSQTAVGEKLFF.

The V gene is TRBV15, the J gene TRBJ1-5, with D possibly matching TRBD1 (5 bases). Germline V gene lookup returns CDR1 LNHNV and CDR2 YYDKDF (reference sequence). CDR3 length: 15 residues. V lost 1 base, J lost 4 bases, and 11 bases lay in between. The CDR3 DNA is TGTGCCACCAGCAGAGTACGACAGAATAATCAGCCCCAGCATTTT. Encoded protein: CATSRVRQNNQPQHF.

V usage is TRBV7-9 and J usage is TRBJ1-4; D gene uncertain. Germline V gene sequence: CDR1 SEHNR, CDR2 FQNEAQ (reference sequence). The V gene lost 2 bases and the J gene lost 8 bases, with 15 bases spanning the gap. The CDR3 covers 15 residues. The CDR3 coding sequence is TGTGCCAGCAGCTTATCGGTCGGGTTGTGGGAAAAACTGTTTTTT. Its translation: CASSLSVGLWEKLFF.

This clone came up a few times. The chain links TRBV24-1 to TRBJ1-1, with TRBD1 identical over 7 bases. The CDR3 is 13 amino acids. CDR1 and CDR2 (germline): KGHDR, SFDVKD. Trimming at V came to 7 bases and at J to 0 bases, leaving 1 base not matched to a gene. CDR3 protein: CATRQGMNTEAFF. In DNA form, the CDR3 reads TGTGCCACCAGACAGGGGATGAACACTGAAGCTTTCTTT.

The chain combines TRBV9 with TRBJ1-2; possible D gene TRBD1, 5 bases. Germline values: CDR1 SGDLS, CDR2 YYNGEE. This CDR3 is built from 16 residues. Trimming took off 0 bases at V and 4 bases at J, with 16 bases between the two ends. This chain's CDR3 is CASSVGRGGLIYGYTF. The CDR3 DNA follows: TGTGCCAGCAGCGTAGGGAGGGGAGGTCTCATCTATGGCTACACCTTC. The complete variable domain, with remaining parts taken from reference TRBV9 and TRBJ1-2, reads DSGVTQTPKHLITATGQRVTLRCSPRSGDLSVYWYQQSLDQGLQFLIQYYNGEERAKGNILERFSAQQFPDLHSELNLSSLELGDSALYFCASSVGRGGLIYGYTFGSGTRLTVV.

This clone has just one count. The V and J genes are TRBV9 and TRBJ1-2, with 8 bases lining up with TRBD1. CDR3 length: 13 residues. J was trimmed by 4 bases and V by 3 bases; bases with no gene match: 2. From germline, CDR1 is SGDLS and CDR2 YYNGEE. As DNA, the CDR3 is TGTGCCAGCAGCGGGGACAGGAGCTATGGCTACACCTTC. It yields the protein CASSGDRSYGYTF.

This clone was picked up one time. CDR3 sequence (DNA): TGTGCCAGCAGCTTAAATGCGGCCTGGGAGACCCAGTACTTC. This translates into CASSLNAAWETQYF. The chain joins TRBV7-3 to TRBJ2-5; D unclear. V gave up 1 base and J gave up 5 bases, with 11 bases separating them. This CDR3 has 14 amino acids. Germline V gene data show CDR1 as SGHTA and CDR2 as FQGTGA.

This clone was recorded a few times. V gene TRBV9 combines with J gene TRBJ1-2; D is ambiguous. Germline values: CDR1 SGDLS, CDR2 YYNGEE. The CDR3 is 17 amino acids. Trimming shortened V by 1 base and J by 4 bases, and 20 bases separated the two germline ends. CDR3 residues: CASSVSPYRRSGYGYTF. The CDR3 bases are TGTGCCAGCAGCGTATCGCCCTATCGTCGATCCGGCTATGGCTACACCTTC.

The chain employs TRBV7-2 and TRBJ2-2; TRBD2 is a possible D gene (6 bases). CDR1 and CDR2 (germline): SGHTA, FQGNSA. The CDR3 loop spans 16 amino acids. The germline V and J ends were trimmed by 7 bases and 0 bases, with 15 bases remaining between them. The CDR3 sequence: CASTPFGGANTGELFF. The CDR3 DNA follows: TGTGCCAGCACCCCTTTCGGGGGAGCGAACACCGGGGAGCTGTTTTTT.

This clone was seen only once. The genes are TRBV24-1 and TRBJ2-3; 10 positions agree with TRBD2. The length of the CDR3 is 16 residues. V lost 4 bases, J lost 6 bases, and 9 bases stayed unmatched. Per the germline V gene, CDR1 is KGHDR and CDR2 is SFDVKD. The DNA of the CDR3 is TGTGCCACCAGTGACTGGACTAGCGGAAAGGGGGATACGCAGTATTTT. Translating gives CATSDWTSGKGDTQYF.

V is TRBV3-1 (or the pseudogene TRBV3-2) and J is TRBJ1-1; a weak D match, TRBD1 (5 bases). The V gene's germline CDR1 is LGHDT and CDR2 YNNKEL (reference sequence). V lost 6 bases and J lost 0, with 8 bases in between. The CDR3 is 13 residues long. CDR3 sequence (DNA): TGTGCCAGCAGTCCGGACATGAACACTGAAGCTTTCTTT. Amino acid sequence: CASSPDMNTEAFF.

The CDR3, as DNA: TGTGCCAGCAGCTCCCAATGGACAGGGTTTTACGAGCAGTACTTC. This codes for CASSSQWTGFYEQYF. The genes are TRBV3-1 (or the pseudogene TRBV3-2) and TRBJ2-7; 8 bases match TRBD1. The V and J ends lost 5 bases and 4 bases, in that order; junction bases with no gene match: 10. The CDR3 totals 15 residues. Germline V gene sequence: CDR1 LGHDT, CDR2 YNNKEL (reference sequence).

This clone occurred a few times. The V call is TRBV28, the J call TRBJ1-1, with 7 nucleotides matching TRBD1. V gave up 2 bases and J gave up 5 bases; unmatched junction bases: 5. The germline V gene has CDR1 MDHEN and CDR2 SYDVKM. This CDR3 contains 14 residues. The CDR3 nucleotides read TGTGCCAGCAGTTTAATACAGGGGCGGACTGAAGCTTTCTTT. This gives the protein CASSLIQGRTEAFF.

The DNA for the CDR3 is TGTGCCAGCACACCGGTAGACAGATACTACAATGAGCAGTTCTTC. Its translation is CASTPVDRYYNEQFF. The rearrangement uses TRBV28 and TRBJ2-1; possibly TRBD1 for D (5 bases). Per germline, CDR1 MDHEN and CDR2 SYDVKM. The V gene lost 7 bases and the J gene lost 3 bases, with 16 bases spanning the gap. The CDR3 sequence is 15 residues long.

The rearrangement uses TRBV6-1 and TRBJ2-3, with 11 bases aligning to TRBD2. Per the germline V gene, CDR1 is MNHNS and CDR2 is SASEGT. The CDR3 sequence is 16 residues long. V lost 3 bases and J lost 3; bases outside the gene matches: 5. The CDR3 sequence is CASSDLAGGGTDTQYF. As DNA, the CDR3 is TGTGCCAGCAGTGACCTAGCGGGAGGAGGGACAGATACGCAGTATTTT.